The sequence of this T cell receptor (beta chain) was determined in a study of blood T cells in healthy people across ages (dated by TCRdb to the mid-2010s). For the study in its entirety: In model experiments, template switching captured roughly one uniquely barcoded TCR beta cDNA molecule for every two T cells. The donors were split into four age groups: young (average around 15 years), middle-aged (roughly 42), aged (over 55) and long-lived (approximately 80). The study measured age-related changes in TCR beta repertoire diversity using deep sequencing normalized with unique cDNA molecular identifiers. The study analyzed two additional independent replicas of 1 million unique cDNA reads from the same blood draw for two donors, one aged 18 to 29 and one aged 80 or older. The research as a whole found: Observed TCR beta diversity per million T cells fell roughly linearly with age, and a significant reduction was already apparent by age around 40. Compared with the aged group, the long-lived group had more naive CD4+ T cells, fewer expanded clones and increased TCR diversity, suggesting age selection. The percentage of naive T cells measured by flow cytometry correlated strongly with observed TCR beta diversity. The CMV infection status of donors was not known, potentially confounding age-related changes in expanded clonotypes. Estimates of total diversity from one million sequenced T cells were regarded as lower bounds and underestimates. Since profiling was done on bulk unsorted PBMCs, naive and antigen-experienced compartments could not be conclusively compared.

Counted from cysteine to phenylalanine, this CDR3 has 14 amino acids. The DNA shown is the 42-base CDR3, in frame from base 1. At the junction V is shortened by 5 bases and J by 3 bases, with 14 bases in between. The germline V gene (reference sequence) provides CDR1 DFQATT and CDR2 SNEGSKA. The library came from 5' RACE. Sequencing used an Illumina HiSeq 2500. A second PCR of roughly 7 to 12 cycles was performed with a sample-barcoded 5' primer and a J-beta primer mix. A unique molecular identifier was introduced onto each TCR beta cDNA molecule by a template-switch 5' adaptor carrying 12 random nucleotides. Each sample yielded at least 2.5 million CDR3-containing paired-end reads. The Mint cDNA synthesis kit, primed by a TRBC-specific oligonucleotide, was used to synthesize first-strand cDNA from all RNA. Following uracil-DNA glycosylase treatment, all cDNA underwent a first 18-cycle PCR with the universal primers M1SS and BC2_uni_R. From the authors' description of their analysis: Each sample was normalized by randomly selecting 1 million high-quality reads, each carrying a distinct molecular identifier. Instead of being binned into consensus sequences, reads with shared molecular identifiers were discarded. MiTCR, set to a Q25 quality threshold and the strictest error-elimination algorithm, was used for CDR3 identification, clonotype clustering and error correction. A nonparametric unseen species model using Euler transformation provided a lower-bound estimate of total TCR beta diversity. TCRdb passed the public sequencing reads through fastp at Q25 and MiXCR, retaining productive beta sequences. Each entry merges the rows of one CDR3 protein and shows their most common DNA and genes. For this entry, the V and J calls and clone size follow TCRdb and not the study's own pipeline. The sample data list hundreds of thousands of distinct CDR3 sequences, and approximately 24% of these were observed just once. Jointly, the top ten make up approximately 2.9% of the sample.

Donors were a few dozen systemically healthy Caucasian individuals from Russia aged roughly 6 to 100 years. About 9.6 milliliters of peripheral blood were collected from each donor into EDTA-treated Vacutainer tubes. Ficoll-Paque density-gradient centrifugation was used to isolate PBMCs, with at least 7 million per sample. Total RNA was extracted from PBMCs with Trizol reagent, with at least 6 micrograms obtained per sample. For every donor, flow cytometry on a PBMC aliquot measured the percentage of naive CD45RAhigh/CD27high T cells. Turning to this clonotype: Its binding antigen is unknown. Within one base of it there is no much larger clone, and no base qualities were kept.

The same data also contributed to another study, on T cells of mothers and their children. According to the second study: The donors were nine systemically healthy Caucasian individuals, made up of three mothers and their six children. cDNA synthesis consumed the entire amount of extracted RNA, loaded at 1.5 ug RNA in each 15 ul reaction. In the second PCR, the M1S primer added sample barcodes and 2-4 random nucleotides. Over 10 million TCR beta CDR3 reads came from each mother, compared with several million reads from each child. Thymic selection similarly shapes TCR recombination output in related and unrelated pairs, with minor effect from inherited differences. Related mother-child pairs always showed normalized repertoire overlap that was slightly higher than in unrelated mother-child pairs, though the difference was never significant. No persistent microchimeric T cell clones were detected, at a sensitivity of approximately 100 clones per million clonotypes. In the study, deep NGS was used to compare the TCR beta repertoires of mothers and children, and features distinguishing related mother-child pairs from unrelated individuals were sought. Mothers averaged about 37 +/- 4 years of age and children averaged approximately 12 +/- 4 years. After adapter ligation with NEBNext reagents, the libraries were sequenced on Illumina HiSeq 2000 with 100+100 nt paired-end reads. To avoid cross-contamination, the mother libraries and the child libraries were prepared a month apart and sequenced in separate runs. Each donor had between about 450,000 and 2,100,000 distinct TCR beta clonotypes identified. Naive TCR beta clonotypes were estimated from low-frequency clonotypes matched to each donor's FACS-determined naive share, without sorting.

Sequencing input: blood. This receptor was identified in a boy younger than 18 in good health. The rearrangement joined TRBV20-1 to TRBJ2-4; confidence is insufficient to name the D gene. The sequenced DNA is TGCAGTGCTCATCTATCTTTCGGCAAAAACATTCAGTACTTC. This encodes CSAHLSFGKNIQYF.